The sequence of this TCR beta chain was determined in a study of blood T cells in healthy people across ages. On the study more broadly: For every two T cells, template switching captured about one barcoded beta molecule. Findings of the study overall: Strong correlation linked observed beta diversity and percent naive T cells. The study could not conclusively compare naive and antigen-experienced cells, given its unsorted PBMCs.

Germline assignment: CDR1 LGHNA and CDR2 YSLEER. The CDR3 sequence is 15 residues long. V lost 0 bases, J lost 0 bases, and 7 bases lay in between. In regard to this clonotype: Its antigen is as yet unknown.

Peripheral blood, about 10 milliliters per donor, was collected. The authors ran a second PCR of roughly 6 to 12 cycles using a sample-barcoded 5' primer and a J-beta primer mix. Each CDR3 protein is one row after TCRdb ran MiXCR on the 5' RACE reads. The sample carries about 380,000 distinct CDR3 sequences, about half recorded once. The source material was blood. The TCR sequence derives from a man in his 60s in good health. The chain links TRBV4-3 to TRBJ2-3; no definite D call. Written as DNA, the CDR3 is TGCGCCAGCAGCCAAGATCTAACTAGCACAGATACGCAGTATTTT. Its translation is CASSQDLTSTDTQYF.